These 24 T cell receptor beta chains were sequenced from one sample in a study of breast tumors, draining lymph nodes, adjacent tissues. TCRdb reprocessed the multiplex PCR reads with MiXCR, giving one entry per CDR3 protein. The sample lists 130,000 or so distinct CDR3 sequences; 32% were seen once. Samples came from axillary lymph nodes draining the breast cancer. The sequenced sample consisted of axillary lymph node tissue. All receptors derive from a female donor with breast cancer. Some clones in this sample may be carry-over from other donors' samples.

The sample holds many counts of this clonotype. The chain links TRBV6-6 to TRBJ2-7; D possibly corresponds to TRBD2 (6 bases). The CDR3 has 16 amino acids. V shed 5 bases and J shed 4 bases, with 21 bases lying between them. CDR1 is MNHNY and CDR2 is SVGAGI in the germline V gene (reference sequence). The CDR3: CASSGGFSLSGYEQYV. CDR3 nucleotides: TGTGCCAGCAGTGGGGGGTTTTCGTTATCTGGTTACGAGCAGTACGTC.

This clonotype was detected a few times. The chain is built from TRBV28 and TRBJ2-4, with D perhaps matching TRBD1 (5 bases). CDR3 size: 16 residues. Germline V gene data show CDR1 as MDHEN and CDR2 as SYDVKM. V was shortened by 2 bases and J by 0 bases, with 11 bases between the two germline ends. The CDR3 DNA sequence: TGTGCCAGCAGTTTAAGGGGAACGCTAGCCAAAAACATTCAGTACTTC. As protein: CASSLRGTLAKNIQYF. The full variable domain, completed using reference TRBV28 and TRBJ2-4, is DVKVTQSSRYLVKRTGEKVFLECVQDMDHENMFWYRQDPGLGLRLIYFSYDVKMKEKGDIPEGYSVSREKKERFSLILESASTNQTSMYLCASSLRGTLAKNIQYFGAGTRLSVL.

This clonotype was recorded many times. V and J are TRBV6-6 and TRBJ1-4; D is possibly TRBD1 (6 bases). V was shortened by 5 bases and J by 7 bases, with 14 bases between the two germline ends. The CDR3 consists of 14 residues. CDR1 is MNHNY, CDR2 SVGAGI, per germline (reference sequence). The CDR3 region has the DNA TGTGCCAGCAGTGCACAGGGAGGGGTTGAAAAACTGTTTTTT. Its translation is CASSAQGGVEKLFF.

This clonotype appeared many times. The rearrangement links TRBV4-3 to TRBJ1-6; no clear D gene. CDR1 LGHNA and CDR2 YSLEER come from the germline V gene. The ends were cut back, 4 bases at V and 10 bases at J, with 11 bases in the middle. This CDR3 is built from 13 residues. The CDR3 reads CASSRGPTSPLHF. The CDR3 DNA is TGCGCCAGCAGCCGAGGGCCAACCTCACCCCTCCACTTT.

V usage is TRBV12-3 or TRBV12-4 and J usage is TRBJ2-7; possibly TRBD2 for D (6 bases). CDR3 length: 13 residues. V gave up 3 bases and J gave up 7 bases, with 13 bases separating them. The CDR3 DNA is TGTGCCAGCAGTTTCGAGTCGGCGGGGGAGCAGTACTTC. Protein product: CASSFESAGEQYF.

In regard to this clonotype: A single base separates this from a much larger clone, so it may be a read error. This sequence joins TRBV18 and TRBJ1-3; 8 bases fit TRBD1. This CDR3 is built from 14 residues. Germline V gene lookup returns CDR1 KGHSH and CDR2 LQKENI. The chain's CDR3 is CANSPTGDANTIYF. The DNA of the CDR3 is TGTGCCAACTCACCGACAGGGGACGCAAACACCATATATTTT.

This clonotype was found once. The chain is built from TRBV4-2 and TRBJ2-3; 12 bases are a match to TRBD1. V dropped 3 bases and J dropped 3; count of bases not matched to a gene: 4. The CDR3 contains 16 residues. CDR1 and CDR2 (germline): LGHNA, YNFKEQ. The CDR3 is CASSQGQGASTDTQYF. As DNA, the CDR3 is TGTGCCAGCAGCCAGGGACAGGGGGCGTCAACAGATACGCAGTATTTT.

This clonotype was seen a few times. This chain uses TRBV27 with TRBJ1-5; D unclear. Per germline, CDR1 MNHEY and CDR2 SMNVEV (reference sequence). The CDR3 length is 12 residues. The V gene lost 8 bases and the J gene lost 3 bases, with 8 bases spanning the gap. CDR3: CASGGNNQPQHF. CDR3 coding DNA: TGTGCCAGCGGCGGAAACAATCAGCCCCAGCATTTT.

This clonotype appeared many times. The rearrangement joins TRBV5-1 to TRBJ2-3; 7 positions agree with TRBD1. The V gene's germline CDR1 is SGHRS and CDR2 YFSETQ. The CDR3 has 14 amino acids. V dropped 4 bases and J dropped 4; count of bases not matched to a gene: 6. The CDR3 reads CASSGRQGPDTQYF. CDR3 nucleotide sequence: TGCGCCAGCAGCGGACGACAGGGTCCAGATACGCAGTATTTT.

This clonotype came up many times. This sequence joins TRBV30 and TRBJ2-1; 9 nucleotides match TRBD2. CDR1 and CDR2 (germline): GTSNPN, SVGIG (reference sequence). The CDR3 loop spans 14 amino acids. V shed 0 bases and J 8 bases; nucleotides not matched to a gene: 5. The CDR3, as DNA: TGTGCCTGGAGTGTGGCGGGGGGGCCTGATGAGCAGTTCTTC. Translating gives CAWSVAGGPDEQFF.

This clonotype was recorded at least ten times. The V gene is TRBV24-1, the J gene TRBJ1-3, with D tentatively TRBD1 (6 bases). V dropped 2 bases and J dropped 2 bases, with 15 bases sitting between them. CDR3 length: 17 amino acids. The germline V gene encodes CDR1 KGHDR and CDR2 SFDVKD. In DNA, the CDR3 is TGTGCCACCAGTGATTCAGCGGGACAACCCCCTGGAAACACCATATATTTT. Its translation: CATSDSAGQPPGNTIYF.

This clonotype was found many times. This sequence joins TRBV19 and TRBJ1-6; D unresolved. This CDR3 comprises 15 residues. V was cut by 7 bases and J by 0 bases, with 10 bases left in between. The germline V gene has CDR1 LNHDA and CDR2 SQIVND (reference sequence). The CDR3 sequence: CASKITSSYNSPLHF. CDR3 coding DNA: TGTGCCAGTAAGATCACGAGCTCCTATAATTCACCCCTCCACTTT. The full variable domain, its missing parts supplied by reference TRBV19 and TRBJ1-6, is DGGITQSPKYLFRKEGQNVTLSCEQNLNHDAMYWYRQDPGQGLRLIYYSQIVNDFQKGDIAEGYSVSREKKESFPLTVTSAQKNPTAFYLCASKITSSYNSPLHFGNGTRLTVT.

This clonotype was observed many times. The chain uses TRBV2 and TRBJ2-2; D is possibly TRBD1 (5 bases). Germline-derived CDR1 and CDR2 are SNHLY and FYNNEI. The CDR3 spans 19 residues. Trimming took off 6 bases at V and 0 bases at J, with 23 bases between the two ends. The CDR3: CASSKRGMRTRTNTGELFF. DNA for the CDR3: TGTGCCAGCAGCAAAAGGGGAATGAGGACACGGACGAACACCGGGGAGCTGTTTTTT.

This clonotype was recorded once. This chain connects TRBV11-2 to TRBJ2-7; 12 nucleotides match TRBD2. J was trimmed by 8 bases and V by 4 bases; bases with no gene match: 12. The CDR3 is made up of 16 amino acids. Germline lookup yields CDR1 SGHAT and CDR2 FQNNGV. The chain's CDR3 is CASSSKGLAGFGQQYF. The CDR3 DNA reads as TGTGCCAGCAGCTCCAAAGGACTAGCGGGGTTCGGGCAGCAGTACTTC.

This clonotype was found many times. This chain joins TRBV6-5 and TRBJ2-7; possible D gene TRBD1, 5 bases. With 6 bases removed from V and 6 bases from J, the gap between germline ends came to 21 bases. The CDR3 consists of 15 residues. Germline V gene lookup returns CDR1 MNHEY and CDR2 SVGAGI. CDR3 DNA: TGTGCCAGCAGGGCGAACAGGTTCGCGTGGGTCGAGCAGTACTTC. This sequence encodes CASRANRFAWVEQYF.

The rearrangement links TRBV18 to TRBJ1-4; D possibly corresponds to TRBD1 (6 bases). This CDR3 is built from 18 residues. The V end was cut by 3 bases, the J end by 7 bases, with 24 bases between. Germline CDR1 KGHSH, CDR2 LQKENI. CDR3 loop: CASSPGQGLGQSGEKLFF. The CDR3 DNA follows: TGTGCCAGCTCACCGGGACAAGGCTTGGGGCAGAGCGGTGAAAAACTGTTTTTT.

This clonotype was seen just once. The V gene is TRBV20-1, the J gene TRBJ1-5; the D is unclear. Trimming removed 3 bases at V and 9 bases at J, with 18 bases between. The germline gives CDR1 DFQATT, CDR2 SNEGSKA (reference sequence). The CDR3 consists of 14 residues. The DNA for the CDR3 is TGCAGTGCTAGGGACGGAGGAGACGATCCGCCCCAGCATTTT. Translation gives CSARDGGDDPPQHF.

In this sample, this clonotype turned up many times. The V gene is TRBV7-2, the J gene TRBJ2-5; D is perhaps TRBD2 (6 bases). The germline V gene has CDR1 SGHTA and CDR2 FQGNSA. This CDR3 is 14 amino acids long. Trimming left V 1 base short and J 2 bases short, with 8 bases between. The CDR3 nucleotides read TGTGCCAGCAGCTTAGGAGGGAGGCAAGAGACCCAGTACTTC. Amino acid sequence: CASSLGGRQETQYF. The complete variable domain, with remaining parts taken from reference TRBV7-2 and TRBJ2-5, reads GAGVSQSPSNKVTEKGKDVELRCDPISGHTALYWYRQSLGQGLEFLIYFQGNSAPDKSGLPSDRFSAERTGGSVSTLTIQRTQQEDSAVYLCASSLGGRQETQYFGPGTRLLVL.

A remark on this clonotype: A much larger clonotype is one base distant, so this may be a read error. The genes are TRBV9 and TRBJ2-2; D gene unclear. The CDR3 covers 17 residues. Trimming shortened V by 3 bases and J by 6 bases, and 21 bases separated the two germline ends. Germline CDR1 reads SGDLS; CDR2 reads YYNGEE. CDR3 amino acids: CASSGAPDGLNAGELFF. DNA for the CDR3: TGTGCCAGCAGCGGAGCCCCGGACGGGTTAAACGCCGGGGAGCTGTTTTTT.

Only a few counts were recorded for this clonotype. The junction differs from germline at one of its ends, possibly a read error. This chain joins TRBV6-2 or TRBV6-3 and TRBJ1-2, with D hard to call. CDR3 length: 12 residues. Germline assignment: CDR1 MNHEY and CDR2 SVGEGT. The CDR3 sequence is CASSHSQYGYTF. The DNA for the CDR3 is TGTGCCAGCAGTCACTCGCAGTATGGCTACACCTTC.

On this clonotype itself: This may come from a read error, since a much larger clone is one base off. This chain connects TRBV29-1 to TRBJ1-1; D call uncertain. Deletions cut 4 bases from V and 0 bases from J, with 6 bases between. The germline gives CDR1 SQVTM, CDR2 ANQGSEA. The CDR3 contains 12 residues. CDR3 region: CSVGEVNTEAFF. The CDR3 DNA reads TGCAGCGTTGGGGAGGTGAACACTGAAGCTTTCTTT.

This clonotype came up many times. The chain joins TRBV20-1 to TRBJ2-2; 8 nucleotides line up with TRBD1. Germline CDR1 DFQATT, CDR2 SNEGSKA (reference sequence). The CDR3 extends over 15 amino acids. V lost 3 bases, J lost 1 base, and 4 bases stayed unmatched. This CDR3 is CSARDRVVNTGELFF. CDR3 sequence (DNA): TGCAGTGCTAGGGACAGGGTAGTGAACACCGGGGAGCTGTTTTTT.

This clonotype was detected only a few times. The gene calls are TRBV28 and TRBJ2-2; TRBD2 is a possible D gene (6 bases). CDR3 length: 14 residues. V was cut by 6 bases and J by 7 bases, with 15 bases left in between. CDR1 and CDR2 from the germline V gene are MDHEN and SYDVKM. The CDR3 DNA reads TGTGCCAGCAGGGGAGGAGAGTGGGTCGGGGAGCTGTTTTTT. Amino acid sequence: CASRGGEWVGELFF.

This clonotype was seen a few times. The gene calls are TRBV6-5 and TRBJ2-3; 10 bases are shared with TRBD1. V lost 6 bases, J lost 1 base, and 7 bases stayed unmatched. Germline CDR1 reads MNHEY; CDR2 reads SVGAGI. The CDR3 runs 16 residues. This CDR3 reads CASSGYGTGGTDTQYF. The DNA of the CDR3 is TGTGCCAGCAGCGGTTATGGGACAGGGGGCACAGATACGCAGTATTTT.